Below, one T cell receptor beta chain is given with its context. These data are taken from a study of cytomegalovirus exposure and HLA in healthy donors. Study summary: HLA-typed donors were the source of around 87 million unique TCRs, which an early data release held.

V was shortened by 3 bases and J by 5 bases, with 14 bases between the two germline ends. The CDR3 extends over 14 amino acids. Germline V gene data show CDR1 as SGHDT and CDR2 as YYEEEE. A multiplex PCR was run with 60 Vbeta primers and 13 Jbeta primers. Libraries were prepared by immunoSEQ multiplex PCR; TCRdb keeps only in-frame clonotypes and omits some of them. In all, the sample yields just over 80,000 clones. The chain employs TRBV5-6 and TRBJ1-1, with D unresolved. The sample consisted of PBMCs. The sequence was collected from a woman in her twenties or thirties in good health and CMV-seronegative. CDR3 loop: CASSSAAAGTEAFF. Written as DNA, the CDR3 is TGTGCCAGCAGCTCGGCCGCAGCGGGGACTGAAGCTTTCTTT.